The 22 T cell receptor beta chains below were found in one sample sequenced in a study of identical twins. TCRdb reanalysed the 5' RACE reads using MiXCR and keeps one entry per CDR3 protein. Found here are roughly 200,000 distinct CDR3 sequences, less than 20% of them singletons; the top ten hold 35% to 45%. The data also belong to a second study, concerning T cells expressing NK-cell markers.

The sequenced material came from CD8+ T cells sorted from blood. The receptors stem from a woman under 30 in good health.

This clonotype came up many times. The genes are TRBV24-1 and TRBJ2-1; D call uncertain. Between the trimmed V and J ends, which lost 3 bases and 10 bases, there was a span of 9 bases. The CDR3 spans 12 residues. CDR1 is KGHDR and CDR2 is SFDVKD in the germline V gene. CDR3 nucleotides: TGTGCCACCAGTGATGGCGGATCCGAGCAGTTCTTC. It encodes CATSDGGSEQFF.

Worth noting for this clonotype: This may be a read error: a much more frequent sequence differs by one nucleotide. The chain uses TRBV9 and TRBJ2-1; D possibly corresponds to TRBD2 (5 bases). The CDR3 has 10 amino acids. In germline, CDR1 is SGDLS, CDR2 YYNGEE. CDR3 in amino acids: CVSSGNEQFF. DNA of the CDR3: TGTGTCAGCAGCGGCAATGAGCAGTTCTTC.

This clonotype has just a few counts. This chain links TRBV11-3 with TRBJ1-6; 7 bases match TRBD1. V shed 4 bases and J 5 bases; nucleotides not matched to a gene: 8. The V gene's germline CDR1 is SGHNT and CDR2 YENEEA. The CDR3 totals 16 residues. The CDR3, as DNA: TGTGCCAGCAGCTCCTTTCAGGGGGATCATAATTCACCCCTCCACTTT. As protein: CASSSFQGDHNSPLHF.

The J gene is TRBJ2-2, the V gene TRBV6-5; 10 positions match TRBD2. Germline V CDR1 and CDR2: MNHEY, SVGAGI. V gave up 4 bases and J gave up 4 bases; unmatched junction bases: 3. The CDR3 covers 15 residues. The CDR3 coding sequence is TGTGCCAGCAGTTCTGGACTAGCGGCCACCGGGGAGCTGTTTTTT. It codes for CASSSGLAATGELFF.

This chain joins TRBV4-3 and TRBJ2-5; 9 nucleotides line up with TRBD2. Germline CDR1 reads LGHNA; CDR2 reads YSLEER. The CDR3 totals 14 residues. V lost 4 bases to trimming and J lost 5 bases; unmatched junction nucleotides: 5. CDR3 coding DNA: TGCGCCAGCAGCCCTGAGCTAGCGGGGGAGACCCAGTACTTC. This codes for CASSPELAGETQYF.

V is TRBV5-1 and J is TRBJ2-1, with TRBD1 matching over 7 bases. Germline assignment: CDR1 SGHRS and CDR2 YFSETQ. This CDR3 has 18 residues. Trimming took 0 bases from V and 3 from J; bases not matched to a gene: 12. DNA of the CDR3: TGCGCCAGCAGCTTGGCCGAGAGACAGGGAAGAATCTACAATGAGCAGTTCTTC. Protein: CASSLAERQGRIYNEQFF. Variable domain in full (rest from reference TRBV5-1 and TRBJ2-1): KAGVTQTPRYLIKTRGQQVTLSCSPISGHRSVSWYQQTPGQGLQFLFEYFSETQRNKGNFPGRFSGRQFSNSRSEMNVSTLELGDSALYLCASSLAERQGRIYNEQFFGPGTRLTVL.

This clonotype has just a few counts. The genes are TRBV28 and TRBJ2-7; D ambiguous. The germline V gene has CDR1 MDHEN and CDR2 SYDVKM. The CDR3 loop spans 15 amino acids. V dropped 4 bases and J dropped 4 bases, with 17 bases sitting between them. The CDR3, as DNA: TGTGCCAGCAGTTCCGTAGAAGCCTGGATGTACGAGCAGTACTTC. It yields the protein CASSSVEAWMYEQYF.

This clonotype was counted a few times. The genes are TRBV30 and TRBJ1-5; 7 nucleotides match TRBD1. Germline CDR1 is GTSNPN and CDR2 is SVGIG (reference sequence). V lost 5 bases and J lost 9; bases outside the gene matches: 13. There are 14 residues in the CDR3. This CDR3 is CAWGGDSGRLPQHF. CDR3 DNA: TGTGCCTGGGGTGGGGACAGCGGGCGTCTGCCCCAGCATTTT.

The chain combines TRBV4-3 with TRBJ2-2, with D possibly matching TRBD2 (6 bases). CDR3 size: 15 residues. The V end was cut by 3 bases, the J end by 3 bases, with 11 bases between. Per germline, CDR1 LGHNA and CDR2 YSLEER. Here the CDR3 reads CASSHIPGDTGELFF. The CDR3 DNA reads TGCGCCAGCAGCCATATTCCGGGAGACACCGGGGAGCTGTTTTTT.

A few counts support this clonotype. This chain links TRBV7-9 with TRBJ1-1, with D hard to call. The V gene lost 8 bases and the J gene lost 10 bases, with 26 bases spanning the gap. This CDR3 spans 15 amino acids. CDR1 and CDR2 from the germline V gene are SEHNR and FQNEAQ (reference sequence). DNA for the CDR3: TGTGCCAGCGAACCCCCCCTTGGACCCTCGGGTGGAGCTTTCTTT. It codes for CASEPPLGPSGGAFF.

This clonotype was found a few times. The chain couples TRBV12-3 or TRBV12-4 to TRBJ1-4; D is perhaps TRBD1 (6 bases). The CDR3 extends over 12 amino acids. The V end was cut by 5 bases, the J end by 16 bases, with 17 bases between. CDR3 loop: CASSPTGPPRFF. The DNA of the CDR3 is TGTGCCAGCAGTCCCACAGGGCCTCCAAGGTTTTTT.

The table lists this clonotype with a few counts. The V and J genes are TRBV9 and TRBJ1-2, with 7 bases aligning to TRBD1. The CDR3 spans 13 residues. Germline V gives CDR1 SGDLS, CDR2 YYNGEE. The junction had 2 bases not matched to a gene; V was cut back by 4 bases and J by 2 bases. CDR3 region: CASSKDRNYGYTF. CDR3 nucleotide sequence: TGTGCCAGCAGCAAGGACAGGAACTATGGCTACACCTTC.

This clonotype occurred a few times. J is TRBJ1-1 and V is TRBV7-9; unclear D gene. Germline V lookup: CDR1 SEHNR, CDR2 FQNEAQ (reference sequence). The V gene lost 5 bases and the J gene lost 8 bases, with 9 bases spanning the gap. CDR3 length: 11 amino acids. The CDR3 nucleotides are TGTGCCAGCAGCAAAATAGAAGAAGCTTTCTTT. Translation gives CASSKIEEAFF.

The chain carries TRBV20-1 and TRBJ2-5, with TRBD2 matching 8 bases. Germline assignment: CDR1 DFQATT and CDR2 SNEGSKA (reference sequence). V shed 6 bases, J shed 4 bases, and the junction held 10 bases outside the gene matches. The CDR3 runs to 14 residues. CDR3 residues: CSATTGGALETQYF. CDR3 nucleotide sequence: TGCAGTGCGACCACCGGGGGGGCGTTAGAGACCCAGTACTTC.

This clonotype was detected only a few times. V and J are TRBV3-1 and TRBJ2-5; maybe TRBD1 (5 bases). V was clipped by 4 bases and J by 4 bases, with 13 bases between them. The CDR3 is 14 residues long. CDR1 and CDR2 (germline): LGHDT, YNNKEL (reference sequence). As DNA, the CDR3 is TGTGCCAGCAGCCCCAAGGGGTTTCGAGAGACCCAGTACTTC. It translates to CASSPKGFRETQYF.

This clonotype was observed a handful of times. At one of its ends the junction is not consistent with the germline gene, which may arise from a read error. This CDR3 reads CASSNSLPYEQYF. In DNA form, the CDR3 reads TGTGCCAGCAGTAACTCTCTGCCCTACGAGCAGTACTTC. V and J are TRBV6-2 or TRBV6-3 and TRBJ2-7; D remains unclear. From germline, CDR1 is MNHEY and CDR2 SVGEGT. The CDR3 length is 13 residues.

The chain carries TRBV5-5 and TRBJ2-7; 9 nucleotides align to TRBD1. CDR3 length: 15 residues. With V trimmed by 2 bases and J by 3 bases, 6 bases remained unmatched. Germline-derived CDR1 and CDR2 are SGHKS and YYEKEE (reference sequence). CDR3 protein: CASSLWDRAFYEQYF. For the CDR3, the DNA is TGTGCCAGCAGCTTATGGGACAGGGCGTTCTACGAGCAGTACTTC.

V usage is TRBV5-6 and J usage is TRBJ2-1; TRBD1 might be the D (6 bases). This CDR3 has 13 residues. With 2 bases removed from V and 8 bases from J, the gap between germline ends came to 11 bases. Germline CDR1 is SGHDT and CDR2 is YYEEEE. CDR3 in DNA: TGTGCCAGCAGCTTTGGATCAGGGGATGAGCAGTTCTTC. As protein: CASSFGSGDEQFF.

This clonotype has more than one count but fewer than ten. CDR3 residues: CASSYSRTDSYNEQFF. In DNA form, the CDR3 reads TGTGCCAGCAGTTACTCCCGGACTGACTCCTACAATGAGCAGTTCTTC. V is TRBV6-5 and J is TRBJ2-1, with a tentative D call TRBD2 (5 bases). The CDR3 spans 16 residues. Germline V gene data show CDR1 as MNHEY and CDR2 as SVGAGI. V was trimmed by 0 bases and J by 0 bases, leaving 9 bases between them.

This clonotype has more than one count but fewer than ten. This chain connects TRBV7-9 to TRBJ1-1; D uncertain. The CDR3 length is 15 residues. Trimming stripped 7 bases from V and 0 bases from J, with 15 bases between. Per the germline V gene, CDR1 is SEHNR and CDR2 is FQNEAQ (reference sequence). The DNA of the CDR3 is TGTGCCAGCATCCACAGAGGAGCCTTGAACACTGAAGCTTTCTTT. The encoded protein is CASIHRGALNTEAFF.

V usage is TRBV6-2 or TRBV6-3 and J usage is TRBJ2-7; no reliable D call. V lost 11 bases, J lost 0 bases, and 14 bases lay in between. From germline, CDR1 is MNHEY and CDR2 SVGEGT. The CDR3 extends over 13 amino acids. CDR3 sequence reads: CACTNTFSYEQYF. CDR3 coding DNA: TGTGCCTGCACAAATACATTCTCCTACGAGCAGTACTTC.

Comments on this clonotype: This may arise from a read error, as a much more abundant clone is one base away. The J gene is TRBJ2-7, the V gene TRBV6-1; TRBD2 agrees at 13 bases. CDR1 and CDR2 (germline): MNHNS, SASEGT. The CDR3 is 14 residues long. The V and J ends lost 3 bases and 4 bases, in that order; junction bases with no gene match: 0. The CDR3 DNA follows: TGTGCCAGCAGTGAGGGACTAGCGGGATACGAGCAGTACTTC. Its protein is CASSEGLAGYEQYF.